Listed below are T cell receptor beta chains from one sample, sequenced in a study of cytomegalovirus exposure and HLA in healthy donors. TCRdb's copy holds only in-frame clones and misses some; the assay was immunoSEQ multiplex PCR. In the table there are around 99,000 clones, under 85% of which are singletons. The sample consisted of PBMCs. The receptors come from a man in his fifties in good health and CMV-seropositive. CDR3s include the opening cysteine and the closing phenylalanine or tryptophan. The D gene is left open where the match is weak. Not all rows give a size; the values are once, few, many and, for expanded clones, a class.

few,NA,TRBJ2-1,TRBV5-4,TGTGCCAGCAGCGGCGGAGGGTGGGGCGATGAGCAGTTCTTC,CASSGGGWGDEQFF
NA,NA,TRBJ2-3,TRBV29-1,TGCAGCGTACGGCAGGGAAGCACAGATACGCAGTATTTT,CSVRQGSTDTQYF
NA,NA,TRBJ2-6,TRBV6-1,TGTGCCAGCAGTGAGGCGTTCGGGGCTGGGGCCAACGTCCTGACTTTC,CASSEAFGAGANVLTF
NA,TRBD2,TRBJ2-3,TRBV5-4,TGTGCCAGCAGCTTAGAGCGGGGGGGCACAGATACGCAGTATTTT,CASSLERGGTDTQYF
medium-sized,NA,TRBJ1-4,TRBV7-9,TGTGCCAGCAGCCCCTCGGATGAGGGCCCTAATGAAAAACTGTTTTTT,CASSPSDEGPNEKLFF
NA,NA,TRBJ1-1,TRBV30,TGTGCCTGCCAAAACCTAGTAAACACTGAAGCTTTCTTT,CACQNLVNTEAFF
NA,TRBD1,TRBJ2-5,TRBV28,TGTGCCAGCTCATCGGGACAGGGGGTCTGGGAGACCCAGTACTTC,CASSSGQGVWETQYF
NA,TRBD1,TRBJ2-3,TRBV29-1,TGCAGCGGGGGACAGGGGGCGCAGGGAGATACGCAGTATTTT,CSGGQGAQGDTQYF
NA,NA,TRBJ2-1,TRBV7-3,TGTGCCAGCAGCCCCTCCTCGCGGGTAAGGTACAATGAGCAGTTCTTC,CASSPSSRVRYNEQFF
once,NA,TRBJ2-6,TRBV30,TGTGCCTGGAGTGTATATACGGGTTCGACCGGGGCCAACGTCCTGACTTTC,CAWSVYTGSTGANVLTF
NA,TRBD2,TRBJ2-5,TRBV30,TGTGCCTGGAGTTTGCGGGGGGGCCGGGAGACCCAGTACTTC,CAWSLRGGRETQYF
NA,NA,TRBJ1-1,TRBV7-2,TGTGCCAGCAGCTTAGGGTCGACAGGATTGAACACTGAAGCTTTCTTT,CASSLGSTGLNTEAFF
NA,TRBD1,TRBJ2-5,TRBV6-5,TGTGCCAGCAGCGAAGACAGGGGATGGGAGACCCAGTACTTC,CASSEDRGWETQYF
NA,NA,TRBJ1-1,TRBV29-1,TGCAGCGGTGACCTATCGGGGGAAGCTTTCTTT,CSGDLSGEAFF
NA,NA,TRBJ2-5,TRBV30,TGTGCCTGGATGAGGCTCGGTGGCCAAGAGACCCAGTACTTC,CAWMRLGGQETQYF
few,NA,TRBJ1-5,TRBV10-2,TGCGCCAGCAAACTAGGCGCCGAGCAGCCCCAGCATTTT,CASKLGAEQPQHF
NA,NA,TRBJ2-5,TRBV5-4,TGTGCCAGCAGCTTGGTGGAAGGGGTAGAGACCCAGTACTTC,CASSLVEGVETQYF
NA,NA,TRBJ2-2,TRBV9,TGTGCCAGCAGCGTAGCCAGTCCCTCGAACACCGGGGAGCTGTTTTTT,CASSVASPSNTGELFF
NA,TRBD1,TRBJ1-2,TRBV4-2,TGTGCCAGCAGCCAAGGCGGACAGGGGAGAGGCTACACCTTC,CASSQGGQGRGYTF
NA,NA,TRBJ1-2,TRBV30,TGTGCCTGGAGTGCCCTGCGCGGGGGGTCTAACTATGGCTACACCTTC,CAWSALRGGSNYGYTF
NA,NA,TRBJ1-1,TRBV14,TGTGCCAGCAGCCAAGTACCACAGGGTGAAGCTTTCTTT,CASSQVPQGEAFF
NA,TRBD2,TRBJ2-5,TRBV30,TGTGCCCGGGCTGGGGGGGTCTGGGAGACCCAGTACTTC,CARAGGVWETQYF
NA,NA,TRBJ2-2,TRBV4-3,TGCGCCAGCAGCCAAGAGTTTCTTCCTAGGCCCGGGGAGCTGTTTTTT,CASSQEFLPRPGELFF
NA,TRBD1,TRBJ1-4,TRBV4-1,TGCGCCAGCAGCCATGAGGGACAGGGAGGAGAAAAACTGTTTTTT,CASSHEGQGGEKLFF
NA,TRBD2,TRBJ2-5,TRBV5-1,TGCGCCAGCAACCCCCTCCATGGGCGGGGGATTGGAGAGACCCAGTACTTC,CASNPLHGRGIGETQYF
NA,TRBD2,TRBJ2-3,TRBV7-6,TGTGCCAGCAGCTTAGCGGCGGCGCGGGGGACTAGCACAGATACGCAGTATTTT,CASSLAAARGTSTDTQYF
NA,NA,TRBJ2-2,TRBV4-1,TGCGCCAGCAGCCAAGGCCCCCGAGGGCCGAACACCGGGGAGCTGTTTTTT,CASSQGPRGPNTGELFF
NA,NA,TRBJ1-4,TRBV30,TGTGCCTGGAGTACGGGGAAAACGGAAAAACTGTTTTTT,CAWSTGKTEKLFF
NA,NA,TRBJ2-2,TRBV7-8,TGTGCCAGCAGCTCCGGGACAACGAACACCGGGGAGCTGTTTTTT,CASSSGTTNTGELFF
NA,TRBD2,TRBJ2-5,TRBV10-3,TGTGCCGCCACCGGGACTAGCGGGGGCCCCCAAGAGACCCAGTACTTC,CAATGTSGGPQETQYF
NA,TRBD1,TRBJ1-5,TRBV7-2,TGTGCCACTGGGGCCAGGGGGCAGCCCCAGCATTTT,CATGARGQPQHF
NA,NA,TRBJ1-1,TRBV6-6,TGTGCCAGCAGTTACGAGCCCAGGAAGTACACTGAAGCTTTCTTT,CASSYEPRKYTEAFF
few,NA,TRBJ1-1,TRBV5-1,TGCGCCAGCAGCTTGGGACAGACTGAAGCTTTCTTT,CASSLGQTEAFF
NA,TRBD1,TRBJ2-7,TRBV5-1,TGCGCCAGCAGTCGAACAGGGGCTCTTTATGGCAGCGAGCAGTACTTC,CASSRTGALYGSEQYF
NA,TRBD2,TRBJ2-3,TRBV27,TGTGCCAGCAGTTTATCTAGCGGGGGGGCCAGTACAGATACGCAGTATTTT,CASSLSSGGASTDTQYF
NA,TRBD1,TRBJ1-1,TRBV6-4,TGTGCCAGCAGTAAGGACAGGGGGCACGTTGAAGCTTTCTTT,CASSKDRGHVEAFF
NA,TRBD1,TRBJ2-3,TRBV29-1,TGCAGCGTTCTTGGACAGGGTCCGCAGTATTTT,CSVLGQGPQYF
NA,NA,TRBJ1-5,TRBV4-3,TGCGCCAGCAGCCAAAGGGAGGGAGGGCAGCCCCAGCATTTT,CASSQREGGQPQHF
NA,TRBD1,TRBJ1-3,TRBV5-1,TGCGCCAGCAGCCTTGGACAGGGGACAACAGGGAGCTCTGGAAACACCATATATTTT,CASSLGQGTTGSSGNTIYF
NA,TRBD2,TRBJ2-3,TRBV5-1,TGCGCCAGCAGCCCGTCAGCGGGGGGACGGGGCACAGATACGCAGTATTTT,CASSPSAGGRGTDTQYF
NA,TRBD2,TRBJ2-2,TRBV7-8,TGTGCCAGCAGCTCCCGGACTAGCGGGGGCACCGGGGAGCTGTTTTTT,CASSSRTSGGTGELFF
NA,TRBD1,TRBJ1-6,TRBV19,TGTGCCAGCCACCTTATCCCCCACAGGGGTTCACGAAATTCACCCCTCCACTTT,CASHLIPHRGSRNSPLHF
NA,NA,TRBJ1-4,TRBV5-1,TGCGCCAGCAACCCCGGCAGGGGCACAATTCGAAACGAAAAACTGTTTTTT,CASNPGRGTIRNEKLFF
NA,TRBD1,TRBJ1-3,TRBV9,TGTGCCAGCAGCGTAGATAAGGGGGCTTCGAGAAACACCATATATTTT,CASSVDKGASRNTIYF
NA,NA,TRBJ2-5,TRBV10-3,TGTGCCATCAGGAAAGGTGGCAGGGGAGAGACCCAGTACTTC,CAIRKGGRGETQYF